This entry concerns a single T cell receptor beta chain. The PCR used 60 Vbeta and 13 Jbeta primers. Using immunoSEQ multiplex PCR, the repertoire was profiled, and TCRdb retains in-frame clones only, with some absent. The data hold roughly 80,000 clones, with roughly 84% observed a single time. The source of the sample is a study of cytomegalovirus exposure and HLA in healthy donors. CDR3 length equals 14 residues. CDR1 MDHEN and CDR2 SYDVKM come from the germline V gene. V lost 3 bases to trimming and J lost 8 bases, with 16 bases between them. The V call is TRBV28, the J call TRBJ1-2; D call uncertain. Sample: PBMCs. The TCR was taken from a woman in her fifties or sixties in good health and CMV-seronegative. The CDR3 loop is CASSFAGSRLGYTF. CDR3 bases: TGTGCCAGCAGTTTTGCGGGTAGTCGGTTAGGCTACACCTTC.